One sample yielded the 14 T cell receptor beta chains listed below, sequenced in a study of cytomegalovirus exposure and HLA in healthy donors. PCR used 60 Vbeta primers and 13 Jbeta primers. The assay was immunoSEQ multiplex PCR, and TCRdb's table has in-frame clones only and misses some. In the table there are some 180,000 clones, roughly 9.4% of which are singletons. Input material: PBMCs. The receptors here all came from a woman aged 25 to 39 in good health and CMV-seropositive.

The rearrangement joins TRBV5-4 to TRBJ2-7, with D tentatively TRBD1 (6 bases). The V gene lost 1 base and the J gene lost 6 bases, with 11 bases spanning the gap. The germline V gene encodes CDR1 SGHNT and CDR2 YYREEE (reference sequence). The CDR3 covers 13 residues. Written as DNA, the CDR3 is TGTGCCAGCAGCTTGACAGGGACCCTCGAGCAGTACTTC. This translates into CASSLTGTLEQYF.

This chain uses TRBV7-9 with TRBJ2-3, with D tentatively TRBD2 (6 bases). Germline V gene lookup returns CDR1 SEHNR and CDR2 FQNEAQ (reference sequence). The CDR3 extends over 17 amino acids. Trimming pared 2 bases from V and 4 bases from J, leaving 19 bases between. CDR3 sequence (DNA): TGTGCCAGCAGCTTAAGAGGGGCAGGGAGGAGCGCAGATACGCAGTATTTT. Translating gives CASSLRGAGRSADTQYF. The variable domain in full, completed from reference TRBV7-9 and TRBJ2-3, reads DTGVSQNPRHKITKRGQNVTFRCDPISEHNRLYWYRQTLGQGPEFLTYFQNEAQLEKSRLLSDRFSAERPKGSFSTLEIQRTEQGDSAMYLCASSLRGAGRSADTQYFGPGTRLTVL.

The rearrangement joins TRBV5-1 to TRBJ2-1; D not certain. The CDR3 is 12 residues long. Germline lookup yields CDR1 SGHRS and CDR2 YFSETQ. V was pared by 3 bases and J by 6 bases, with 7 bases between. DNA for the CDR3: TGCGCCAGCAGCTACTCCCTCAATGAGCAGTTCTTC. Translated: CASSYSLNEQFF.

This sequence joins TRBV27 and TRBJ2-7; TRBD1 aligns across 10 bases. After removal of 8 bases from V and 5 bases from J, the junction contained 9 bases not matched to a gene. The CDR3 is 14 amino acids. In germline, CDR1 is MNHEY, CDR2 SMNVEV (reference sequence). The CDR3 loop reads CASAPGQGSHEQYF. DNA of the CDR3: TGTGCCAGCGCCCCGGGACAGGGGAGCCACGAGCAGTACTTC.

This clone appeared a few times. The rearrangement uses TRBV15 and TRBJ1-1, with 9 bases aligning to TRBD1. From germline, CDR1 is LNHNV and CDR2 YYDKDF (reference sequence). The J segment lost 1 base and the V segment lost 4 bases, leaving 4 bases of the junction unmatched. This CDR3 region has 15 residues. The CDR3 DNA reads as TGTGCCACCAGCACGCGACAGGGGGGGAACACTGAAGCTTTCTTT. The encoded protein is CATSTRQGGNTEAFF.

This clone was seen a few times. V usage is TRBV18 and J usage is TRBJ1-2, with D possibly TRBD1 on 6 matching bases. The length of the CDR3 is 16 residues. The V end lost 1 base, the J end lost 7 bases, and 19 bases lay between the germline ends. CDR1 and CDR2 (germline): KGHSH, LQKENI. As DNA, the CDR3 is TGTGCCAGCTCACCACAGCCAGGGGAGCGGCGCGGTGGCTACACCTTC. This sequence encodes CASSPQPGERRGGYTF. The whole variable domain, filled in from reference TRBV18 and TRBJ1-2, reads NAGVMQNPRHLVRRRGQEARLRCSPMKGHSHVYWYRQLPEEGLKFMVYLQKENIIDESGMPKERFSAEFPKEGPSILRIQQVVRGDSAAYFCASSPQPGERRGGYTFGSGTRLTVV.

This clone was counted a few times. The J gene is TRBJ2-5, the V gene TRBV7-2; possible D gene TRBD2, 7 bases. Trimming took 5 bases from V and 1 from J, leaving 11 bases between them. In germline, CDR1 is SGHTA, CDR2 FQGNSA. The CDR3 contains 14 residues. The CDR3 DNA follows: TGTGCCAGCAGCACGGGGGGCTCCCAAGAGACCCAGTACTTC. This encodes CASSTGGSQETQYF.

This clone was counted only a few times. The V and J genes are TRBV12-5 and TRBJ2-1; 7 positions agree with TRBD1. The CDR3 totals 12 residues. J gave up 9 bases and V 6 bases, and 5 bases lay outside the gene matches. Germline V lookup: CDR1 LGHNT, CDR2 FRNRAP. The CDR3, as DNA: TGTGCTAGTGGCGACGACAGGGTTGAGCAGTTCTTC. It yields the protein CASGDDRVEQFF.

This clone was counted a few times. V and J are TRBV4-1 and TRBJ1-2; D gene unclear. The CDR3 has 14 residues. The germline gives CDR1 MGHRA, CDR2 YSYEKL. V lost 4 bases, J lost 0 bases, and 9 bases lay in between. DNA for the CDR3: TGCGCCAGCAGCCCCGAACTCTCTAACTATGGCTACACCTTC. Its protein product is CASSPELSNYGYTF.

This clone was seen more than once but under ten times. J is TRBJ2-1 and V is TRBV11-2; 7 bases match TRBD2. This CDR3 spans 14 amino acids. The germline CDR1 and CDR2 sequences are SGHAT and FQNNGV. The junction had 4 bases not matched to a gene; V was cut back by 3 bases and J by 5 bases. This CDR3 reads CASSLGGSHNEQFF. The CDR3 nucleotides are TGTGCCAGCAGCTTGGGAGGGAGCCACAATGAGCAGTTCTTC.

This clone was counted between two and nine times. This chain uses TRBV7-9 with TRBJ1-3; D gene uncertain. Trimming left V 5 bases short and J 1 base short, with 15 bases between. Germline V lookup: CDR1 SEHNR, CDR2 FQNEAQ (reference sequence). The CDR3 extends over 16 amino acids. The CDR3 reads CASSVPTGSSGNTIYF. CDR3 sequence (DNA): TGTGCCAGCAGCGTACCCACGGGATCTTCTGGAAACACCATATATTTT. Drawing the rest from reference TRBV7-9 and TRBJ1-3, the complete variable domain is DTGVSQNPRHKITKRGQNVTFRCDPISEHNRLYWYRQTLGQGPEFLTYFQNEAQLEKSRLLSDRFSAERPKGSFSTLEIQRTEQGDSAMYLCASSVPTGSSGNTIYFGEGSWLTVV.

V and J are TRBV11-2 and TRBJ1-1; D remains ambiguous. The ends were cut back, 8 bases at V and 3 bases at J, with 7 bases in the middle. CDR1 is SGHAT, CDR2 FQNNGV, per germline. This CDR3 comprises 11 residues. The CDR3 DNA reads as TGTGCCAGCGGCCAGGACACTGAAGCTTTCTTT. Translating it yields CASGQDTEAFF.

The gene calls are TRBV5-4 and TRBJ1-2; D unclear. V lost 1 base, J lost 2 bases, and 6 bases lay in between. CDR1 and CDR2 (germline): SGHNT, YYREEE (reference sequence). This CDR3 spans 13 amino acids. The CDR3 is CASSLHENYGYTF. Written as DNA, the CDR3 is TGTGCCAGCAGCTTGCACGAGAACTATGGCTACACCTTC.

A few counts support this clone. The chain's CDR3 is CASSGGREEYNEQFF. For the CDR3, the DNA is TGTGCCAGCAGTGGAGGGAGGGAAGAGTACAATGAGCAGTTCTTC. The chain is built from TRBV6-1 and TRBJ2-1, with 7 nucleotides matching TRBD2. CDR1 MNHNS and CDR2 SASEGT come from the germline V gene. V lost 4 bases, J lost 4 bases, and 7 bases stayed unmatched. The CDR3 length is 15 residues.